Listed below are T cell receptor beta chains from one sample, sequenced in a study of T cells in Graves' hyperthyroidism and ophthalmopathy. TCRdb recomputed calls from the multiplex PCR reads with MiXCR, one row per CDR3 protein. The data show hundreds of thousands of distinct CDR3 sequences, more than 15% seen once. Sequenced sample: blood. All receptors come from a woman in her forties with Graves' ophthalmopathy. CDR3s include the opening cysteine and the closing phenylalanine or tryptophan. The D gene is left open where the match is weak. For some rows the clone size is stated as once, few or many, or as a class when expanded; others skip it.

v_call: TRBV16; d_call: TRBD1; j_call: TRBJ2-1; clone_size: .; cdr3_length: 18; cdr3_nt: TGTGCCAGCAGCCAATCCTCCGACAGGGAAAGTGGCTACAATGAGCAGTTCTTC; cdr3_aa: CASSQSSDRESGYNEQFF
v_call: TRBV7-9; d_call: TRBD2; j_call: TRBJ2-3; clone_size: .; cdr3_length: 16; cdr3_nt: TGTGCCAGCAGCCTCGGGGTAGCGGGGACCACAGATACGCAGTATTTT; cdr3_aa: CASSLGVAGTTDTQYF
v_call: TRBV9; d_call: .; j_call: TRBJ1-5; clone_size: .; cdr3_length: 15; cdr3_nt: TGTGCCAGCAGCGTAGCCCCGGACAGCAATCAGCCCCAGCATTTT; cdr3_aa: CASSVAPDSNQPQHF
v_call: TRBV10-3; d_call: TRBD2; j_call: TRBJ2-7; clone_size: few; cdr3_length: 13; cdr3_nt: TGTGCCATCGGTGCTAGCGGGATCCACGAGCAGTACTTC; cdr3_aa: CAIGASGIHEQYF
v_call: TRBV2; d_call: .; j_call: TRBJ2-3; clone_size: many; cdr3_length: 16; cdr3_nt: TGTGCCAGCAGTGAACGTGGACAGCTAAGCACAGATACGCAGTATTTT; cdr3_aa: CASSERGQLSTDTQYF
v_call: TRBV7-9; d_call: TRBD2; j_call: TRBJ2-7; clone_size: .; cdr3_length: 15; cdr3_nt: TGTGCCAGCAGCTTAGGGGGGCGGGAGGATGCCGAGCAGTACTTC; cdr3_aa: CASSLGGREDAEQYF
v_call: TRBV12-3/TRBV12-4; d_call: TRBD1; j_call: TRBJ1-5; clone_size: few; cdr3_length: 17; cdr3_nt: TGTGCCAGCAGTTTAAGGGAGACAGGGATGAGCAATCAGCCCCAGCATTTT; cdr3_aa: CASSLRETGMSNQPQHF
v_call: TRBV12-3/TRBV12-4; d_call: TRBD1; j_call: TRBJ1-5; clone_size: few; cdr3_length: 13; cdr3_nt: TGTGCCAGCAGTACAGGGGAGAGGCAGCCCCAGCATTTT; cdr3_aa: CASSTGERQPQHF
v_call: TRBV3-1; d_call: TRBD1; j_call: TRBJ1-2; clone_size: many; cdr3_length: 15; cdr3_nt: TGTGCCAGCAGCCCCCTGGGACAGGGGGCTGGAGGCTACACCTTC; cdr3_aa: CASSPLGQGAGGYTF
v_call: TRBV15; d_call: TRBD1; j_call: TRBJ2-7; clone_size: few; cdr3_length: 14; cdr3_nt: TGTGCCACCAGCAGCCACAGGGGGAACTACGAGCAGTACTTC; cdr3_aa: CATSSHRGNYEQYF
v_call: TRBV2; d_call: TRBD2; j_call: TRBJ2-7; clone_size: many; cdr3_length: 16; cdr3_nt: TGTGCCAGCAGTGAGGGGCGGCTAGCGGGGGCCTACGAGCAGTACTTC; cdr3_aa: CASSEGRLAGAYEQYF
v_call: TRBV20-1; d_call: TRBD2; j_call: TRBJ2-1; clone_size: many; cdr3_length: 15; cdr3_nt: TGCAGTGCTACAGAACGCCGGGGGGCCTACAATGAGCAGTTCTTC; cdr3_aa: CSATERRGAYNEQFF
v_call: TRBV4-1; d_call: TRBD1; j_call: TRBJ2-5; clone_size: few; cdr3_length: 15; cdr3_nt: TGCGCCAGCAGCCAAGAAGAGGGGGCGTTGAGGACCCAGTACTTC; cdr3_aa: CASSQEEGALRTQYF
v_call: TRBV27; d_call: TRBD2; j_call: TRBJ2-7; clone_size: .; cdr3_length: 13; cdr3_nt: TGTGCCAGCAGTTTGCGGGGGGAGTACGAGCAGTACTTC; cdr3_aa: CASSLRGEYEQYF
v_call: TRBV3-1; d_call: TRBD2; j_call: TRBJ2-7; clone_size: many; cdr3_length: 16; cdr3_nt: TGTGCCAGCAGGGAAACCGGGACTAGCGGCCCCTACGAGCAGTACTTC; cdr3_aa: CASRETGTSGPYEQYF
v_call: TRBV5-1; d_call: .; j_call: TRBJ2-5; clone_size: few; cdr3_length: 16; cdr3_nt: TGCGCCAGCAGCCCCACATTACAGGGTACCAGAGAGACCCAGTACTTC; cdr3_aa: CASSPTLQGTRETQYF
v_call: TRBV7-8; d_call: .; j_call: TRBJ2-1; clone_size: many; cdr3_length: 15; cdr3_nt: TGTGCCAGCAGCTTTAATAACCTGGGATACAATGAGCAGTTCTTC; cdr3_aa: CASSFNNLGYNEQFF
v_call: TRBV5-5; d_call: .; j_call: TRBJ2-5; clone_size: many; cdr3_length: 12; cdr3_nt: TGTGCCAGCAGCCTACAGCAAGAGACCCAGTACTTC; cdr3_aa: CASSLQQETQYF
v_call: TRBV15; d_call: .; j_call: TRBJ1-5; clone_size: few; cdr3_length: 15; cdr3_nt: TGTGCCACCAGCAGAGATAGTCGGGTGGATCAGCCCCAGCATTTT; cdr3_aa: CATSRDSRVDQPQHF
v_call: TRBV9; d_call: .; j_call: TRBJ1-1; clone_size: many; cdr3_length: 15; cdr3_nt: TGTGCCAGCAGCGCTTACGGGAGAATGGACACTGAAGCTTTCTTT; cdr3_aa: CASSAYGRMDTEAFF
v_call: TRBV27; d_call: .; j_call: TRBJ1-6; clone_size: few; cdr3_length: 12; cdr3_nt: TGTGCCAGCAAGGGCGGGGGGACACCCCTCCACTTT; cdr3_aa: CASKGGGTPLHF
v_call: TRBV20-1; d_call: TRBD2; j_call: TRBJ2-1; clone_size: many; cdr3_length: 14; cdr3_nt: TGCAGTGCTAGACTAGCGGGAGACCACAATGAGCAGTTCTTC; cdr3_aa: CSARLAGDHNEQFF
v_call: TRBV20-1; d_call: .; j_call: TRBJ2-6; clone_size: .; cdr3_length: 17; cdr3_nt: TGCAGTGCTAGAGATCGGCGGGGCGCGGCTGGGGCCAACGTCCTGACTTTC; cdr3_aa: CSARDRRGAAGANVLTF
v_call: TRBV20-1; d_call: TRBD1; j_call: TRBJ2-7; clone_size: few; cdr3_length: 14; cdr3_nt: TGCAGTGCACGCGCCGGGACAGGGGGCTACGAGCAGTACTTC; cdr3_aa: CSARAGTGGYEQYF
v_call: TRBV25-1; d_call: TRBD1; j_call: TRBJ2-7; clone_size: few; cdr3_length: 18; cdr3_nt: TGTGCCAGCAGTGACCCCCCCCCCCCGACAGGGGGCCCGTACGAGCAGTACTTC; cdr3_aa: CASSDPPPPTGGPYEQYF
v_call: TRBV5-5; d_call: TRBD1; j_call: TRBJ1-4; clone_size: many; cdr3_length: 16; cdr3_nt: TGTGCCAGCAGCTGGACAGGGGTGGGCGGTAATGAAAAACTGTTTTTT; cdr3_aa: CASSWTGVGGNEKLFF
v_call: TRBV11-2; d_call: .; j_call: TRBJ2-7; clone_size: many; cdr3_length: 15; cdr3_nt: TGTGCCAGCAGCTTAGATTACCTAGATCCCTACGAGCAGTACTTC; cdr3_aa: CASSLDYLDPYEQYF
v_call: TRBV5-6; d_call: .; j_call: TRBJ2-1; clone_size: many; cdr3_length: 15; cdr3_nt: TGTGCCAGCAGCTTAGGGTTTCACTCCTACAATGAGCAGTTCTTC; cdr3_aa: CASSLGFHSYNEQFF
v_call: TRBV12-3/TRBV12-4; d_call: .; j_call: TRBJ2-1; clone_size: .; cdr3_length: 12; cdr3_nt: TGTGCCAGCGGACGATCTAGCGATGAGCAGTTCTTC; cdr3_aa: CASGRSSDEQFF
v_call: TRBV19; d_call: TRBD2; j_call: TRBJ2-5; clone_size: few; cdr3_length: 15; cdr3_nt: TGTGCCAGTAGTACCTCACTAGCGGTCCAAGAGACCCAGTACTTC; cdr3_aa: CASSTSLAVQETQYF
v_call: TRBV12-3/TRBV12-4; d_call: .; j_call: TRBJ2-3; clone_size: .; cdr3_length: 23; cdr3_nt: TGTGCCAGCAGTACTCTAGGTCGGGGGGCAGGTCGACACACCCAGCAAAAAACAGATACGCAGTATTTT; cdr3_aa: CASSTLGRGAGRHTQQKTDTQYF
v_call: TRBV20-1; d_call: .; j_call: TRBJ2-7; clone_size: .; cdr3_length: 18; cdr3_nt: TGCAGTGCTAGGGGGGAAGCCACTAGGTACAGGGCCCGCTACGAGCAGTACTTC; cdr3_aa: CSARGEATRYRARYEQYF
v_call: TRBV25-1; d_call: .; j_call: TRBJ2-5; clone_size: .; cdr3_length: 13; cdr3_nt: TGTGCCAGCAGTGAATATTCCCGACTAGAGATGTACTTC; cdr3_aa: CASSEYSRLEMYF
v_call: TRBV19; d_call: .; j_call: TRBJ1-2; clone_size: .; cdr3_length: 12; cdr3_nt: TGTGCCAGTAGTACGCCGGGCTATGGCTACACCTTC; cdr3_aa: CASSTPGYGYTF
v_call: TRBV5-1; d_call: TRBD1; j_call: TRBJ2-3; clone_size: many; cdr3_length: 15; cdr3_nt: TGCGCCAGCAGCCCATGGACAGGGGTCACAGATACGCAGTATTTT; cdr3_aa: CASSPWTGVTDTQYF
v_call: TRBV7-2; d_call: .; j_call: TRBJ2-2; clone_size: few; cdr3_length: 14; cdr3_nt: TGTGCCAACGATGAGGGGGGGACTCCCGGGGAGCTGTTTTTT; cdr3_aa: CANDEGGTPGELFF
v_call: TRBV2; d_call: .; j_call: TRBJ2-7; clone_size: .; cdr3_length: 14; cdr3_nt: TGTGCCAGCAGTGAAACTTCAGGGAGGTACGAGCAGTACTTC; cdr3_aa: CASSETSGRYEQYF
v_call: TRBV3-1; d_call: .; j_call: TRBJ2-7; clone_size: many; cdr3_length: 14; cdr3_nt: TGTGCCAGCAGCCAAGACGACCTCTCCTACGAGCAGTACTTC; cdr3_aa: CASSQDDLSYEQYF
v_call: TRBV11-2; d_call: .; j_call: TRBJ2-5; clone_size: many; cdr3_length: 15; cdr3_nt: TGTGCCAGCAGCTTAGTTGGTGGCAGGGAGGAGACCCAGTACTTC; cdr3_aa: CASSLVGGREETQYF
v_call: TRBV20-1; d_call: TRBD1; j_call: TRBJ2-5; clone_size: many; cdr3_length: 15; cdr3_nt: TGCAGTGCCGGACGGGGACAGGGGGCTCGGGAGACCCAGTACTTC; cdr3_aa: CSAGRGQGARETQYF
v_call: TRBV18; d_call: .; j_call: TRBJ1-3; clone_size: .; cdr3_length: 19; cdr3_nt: TGTGCCAGCTCACCACGGATCCAGGCATACCCGAACTCTGGAAACACCATATATTTT; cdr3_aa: CASSPRIQAYPNSGNTIYF
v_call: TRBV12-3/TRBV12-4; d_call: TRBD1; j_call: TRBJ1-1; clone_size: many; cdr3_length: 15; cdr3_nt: TGTGCCAGCAGTTCCCAGGGGGCAAAAGGCACTGAAGCTTTCTTT; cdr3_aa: CASSSQGAKGTEAFF
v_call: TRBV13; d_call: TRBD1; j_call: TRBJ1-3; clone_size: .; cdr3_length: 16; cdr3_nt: TGCGCCAGCAGAAAGGACAGGGTCTTTCCTGGAAACACCATATATTTT; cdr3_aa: CASRKDRVFPGNTIYF
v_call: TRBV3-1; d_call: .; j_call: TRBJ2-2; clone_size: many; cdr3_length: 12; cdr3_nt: TGTGCCAGCAGCCAAGGAGTCGGGGAGCTGTTTTTT; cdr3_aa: CASSQGVGELFF
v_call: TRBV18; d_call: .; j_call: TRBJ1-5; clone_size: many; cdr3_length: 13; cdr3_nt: TGTGCCAGCTCACCCCCGCCCCCAGGCCCTAAGCATTTT; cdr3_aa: CASSPPPPGPKHF
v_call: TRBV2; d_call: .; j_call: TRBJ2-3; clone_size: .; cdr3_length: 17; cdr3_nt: TGTGCCAGCAGTGAAATAGCCGCTCTTGGGGGCACAGATACGCAGTATTTT; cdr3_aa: CASSEIAALGGTDTQYF
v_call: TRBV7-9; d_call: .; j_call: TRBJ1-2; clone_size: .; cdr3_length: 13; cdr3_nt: TGTGCCAGCAGCCAACAGGAAGACTATGGCTACACCTTC; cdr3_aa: CASSQQEDYGYTF